What follows describes a single T cell receptor (beta chain). Its antigen is not identified. This sample was taken from a study of T cell repertoires in cytomegalovirus infection. Study at large: Shared public TCR beta signatures pointed to both CMV infection and a matching HLA type. Study results and limitations: Individuals carrying CMV plus the relevant HLA were identified by cumulative frequency of public TCR beta families. What dominated the ex vivo response were HLA-C-restricted CMV-specific TCR beta clonotypes.

TCRdb used MiXCR to reprocess the reads, holding one entry per CDR3 protein. Among 150,000 to 200,000 distinct CDR3 sequences listed, roughly 27% were seen once. Germline lookup yields CDR1 SGHTA and CDR2 FQGNSA. The CDR3 consists of 16 residues. The ends lost 0 bases at V and 1 base at J; junction bases unmatched: 2. The V gene is TRBV7-2, the J gene TRBJ1-1, with TRBD1 matching 10 bases. The sample was PBMCs. The source of this sequence is a human donor in good health (CMV status not recorded). Some clones in this sample may be carry-over from other donors' samples. CDR3 sequence: CASSLATGGANTEAFF. The CDR3 region has the DNA TGTGCCAGCAGCTTAGCGACAGGGGGCGCGAACACTGAAGCTTTCTTT.